This TCR beta chain comes out of a study of OX40 agonist ivuxolimab in advanced cancers. Germline V lookup: CDR1 GTSNPN, CDR2 SVGIG (reference sequence). The CDR3 is made up of 13 amino acids. J was trimmed by 3 bases and V by 2 bases; bases with no gene match: 4. Patients were excluded for autoimmune disease history or systemic immunosuppression. Sampling times: baseline, cycle 4 day 1, cycle 7 day 1. Profiling relied on immunoSEQ multiplex PCR, and the TCRdb table lists in-frame clones only, not all of them. The sample gives about 100,000 clones, about 88% of which show up once; around 0.15% is in the top ten.

Sample: CD4+ or CD8+ T cells sorted from blood, taken in a trial of the OX40 agonist ivuxolimab. This clonotype was sampled from an adult with an advanced solid tumor such as melanoma, head and neck, liver or kidney cancer. The rearrangement uses TRBV30 and TRBJ2-7; TRBD1 agrees at 7 bases. CDR3: CAWSIAGGYEQYF. The DNA for the CDR3 is TGTGCCTGGAGTATAGCAGGGGGCTACGAGCAGTACTTC. Drawing the rest from reference TRBV30 and TRBJ2-7, the complete variable domain is SQTIHQWPATLVQPVGSPLSLECTVEGTSNPNLYWYRQAAGRGLQLLFYSVGIGQISSEVPQNLSASRPQDRQFILSSKKLLLSDSGFYLCAWSIAGGYEQYFGPGTRLTVT.